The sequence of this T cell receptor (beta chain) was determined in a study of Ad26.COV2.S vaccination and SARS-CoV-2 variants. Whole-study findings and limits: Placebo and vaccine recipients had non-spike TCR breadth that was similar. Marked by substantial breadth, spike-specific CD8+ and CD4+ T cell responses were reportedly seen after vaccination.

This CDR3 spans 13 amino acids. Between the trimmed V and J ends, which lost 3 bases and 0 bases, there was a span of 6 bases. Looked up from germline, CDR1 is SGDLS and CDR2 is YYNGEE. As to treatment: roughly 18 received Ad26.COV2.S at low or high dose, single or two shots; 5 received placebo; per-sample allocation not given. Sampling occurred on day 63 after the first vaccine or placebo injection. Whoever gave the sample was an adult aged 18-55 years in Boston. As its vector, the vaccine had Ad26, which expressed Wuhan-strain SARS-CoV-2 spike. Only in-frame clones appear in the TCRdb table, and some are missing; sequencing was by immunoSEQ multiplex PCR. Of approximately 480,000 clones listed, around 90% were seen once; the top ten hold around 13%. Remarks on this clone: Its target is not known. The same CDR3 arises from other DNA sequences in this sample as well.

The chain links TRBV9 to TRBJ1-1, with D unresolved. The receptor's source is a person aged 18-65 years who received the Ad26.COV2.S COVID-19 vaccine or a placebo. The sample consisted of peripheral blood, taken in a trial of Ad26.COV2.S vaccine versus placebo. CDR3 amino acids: CASSGPMNTEAFF. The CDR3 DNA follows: TGTGCCAGCAGCGGCCCTATGAACACTGAAGCTTTCTTT.